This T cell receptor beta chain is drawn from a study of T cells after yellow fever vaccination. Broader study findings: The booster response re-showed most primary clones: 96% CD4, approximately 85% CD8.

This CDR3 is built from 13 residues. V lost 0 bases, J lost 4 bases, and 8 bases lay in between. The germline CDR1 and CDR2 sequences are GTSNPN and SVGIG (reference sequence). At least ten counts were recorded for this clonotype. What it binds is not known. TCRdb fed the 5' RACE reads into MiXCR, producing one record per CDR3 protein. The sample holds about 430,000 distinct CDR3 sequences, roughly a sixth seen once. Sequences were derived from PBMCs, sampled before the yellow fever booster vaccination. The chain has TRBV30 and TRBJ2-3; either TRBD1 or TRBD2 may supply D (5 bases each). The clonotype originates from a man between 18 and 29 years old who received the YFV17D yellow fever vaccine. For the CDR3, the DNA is TGTGCCTGGAGTGTTTTGGGGGCAGATACGCAGTATTTT. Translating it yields CAWSVLGADTQYF. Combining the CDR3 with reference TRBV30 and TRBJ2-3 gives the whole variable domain SQTIHQWPATLVQPVGSPLSLECTVEGTSNPNLYWYRQAAGRGLQLLFYSVGIGQISSEVPQNLSASRPQDRQFILSSKKLLLSDSGFYLCAWSVLGADTQYFGPGTRLTVL.